The next 3 T cell receptor beta chains were all read from a single sample in a study of blood T cell repertoires in COVID-19. Generated by immunoSEQ multiplex PCR, the TCRdb table keeps only in-frame clones and is missing some. The table records roughly 200,000 clones, approximately 85% of them present only once. Specimen: peripheral blood. The receptor set was obtained from a woman aged 80 or over with acute or convalescent COVID-19.

The chain is built from TRBV4-3 and TRBJ2-1, with 10 positions matching TRBD2. V dropped 3 bases and J dropped 5; count of bases not matched to a gene: 7. In germline, CDR1 is LGHNA, CDR2 YSLEER. The CDR3 is made up of 16 amino acids. DNA of the CDR3: TGCGCCAGCAGCCACCTAAGCGGGAGGGCCAACAATGAGCAGTTCTTC. This sequence encodes CASSHLSGRANNEQFF.

As regards this clone: The sample contains more than one DNA sequence encoding this CDR3. The chain combines TRBV7-2 with TRBJ2-5; unclear D gene. V shed 1 base and J shed 2 bases, with 8 bases lying between them. Germline V gene data show CDR1 as SGHTA and CDR2 as FQGNSA. The CDR3 has 14 amino acids. CDR3: CASSLVSRQETQYF. The CDR3 nucleotides are TGTGCCAGCAGCTTAGTATCGCGGCAAGAGACCCAGTACTTC.

V gene TRBV3-1 (or the pseudogene TRBV3-2) combines with J gene TRBJ2-5, with D tentatively TRBD1 (7 bases). There are 13 residues in the CDR3. Germline loops: CDR1 LGHDT, CDR2 YNNKEL (reference sequence). With 3 bases removed from V and 5 bases from J, the gap between germline ends came to 10 bases. CDR3 residues: CASSHRGAETQYF. Written as DNA, the CDR3 is TGTGCCAGCAGCCACAGGGGGGCGGAGACCCAGTACTTC.